This TCR beta chain was profiled in a study of blood T cell repertoires in COVID-19. Study at large: From T cells, B-cell-depleted T cells, or PBMCs came the material, which was cDNA or gDNA.

The CDR3 is 14 residues long. Trimming took off 3 bases at V and 2 bases at J, with 11 bases between the two ends. The germline CDR1 and CDR2 sequences are GTSNPN and SVGIG (reference sequence). TCRdb keeps only in-frame clones here, not all; method: immunoSEQ multiplex PCR. The sample lists 100,000 to 150,000 clones, around 87% occurring once. The sample was peripheral blood. The chain couples TRBV30 to TRBJ1-5; D unresolved. The TCR originated in a woman aged 60-75 years with acute or convalescent COVID-19. The CDR3: CAWSPRQGNQPQHF. CDR3 nucleotides: TGTGCCTGGAGCCCCCGCCAGGGCAATCAGCCCCAGCATTTT.